This T cell receptor (beta chain) was sequenced during a study of beta chain features in type 1 diabetes. The study reverse transcribed the entire isolated RNA, so it sequenced expressed TCRB transcripts. Mean read depth for naive, central memory and regulatory T cell samples was several million reads. Assay used: immunoSEQ multiplex PCR; TCRdb lists only in-frame clones, some missing. The sample includes around 70,000 clones, roughly 49% of them seen just once. Study-level results: TCRB CDR3s were moderately but significantly shorter in Type 1 diabetes patients in all four CD4+ subsets. In type 1 diabetes patients, VDJ junctions had fewer insertions; deletions at these junctions were more frequent. Researchers could not determine here whether HLA type influences TCRB rearrangement.

A sort by CD45RO/CCR7/CD25/CD127/CD95/CD27 yielded CD4+ naive, central memory, regulatory and stem cell-like memory cells. Trimming removed 5 bases from V and 12 bases from J, with 17 bases in between. The V gene's germline CDR1 is MNHNY and CDR2 SVGAGI (reference sequence). This CDR3 region has 12 residues. For this clone: Antigen: not known.

The sequence derives from a man under 40 with type 1 diabetes. The V call is TRBV6-6, the J call TRBJ2-7, with D possibly matching TRBD1 (6 bases). Source material: central memory CD4+ T cells from blood. The CDR3 DNA is TGTGCCAGCAGTGATCAGACAGGCAAGTCGTACTTC. Protein sequence: CASSDQTGKSYF.